The present T cell receptor beta chain was sequenced within a study of blood T cell repertoires in COVID-19. At the level of the study: The United States, Italy and Spain were the sources of the acute and convalescent COVID-19 samples. From T cells, B-cell-depleted T cells, or PBMCs came the material, which was cDNA or gDNA.

This clone has at least ten counts. Libraries were prepared by immunoSEQ multiplex PCR; TCRdb keeps only in-frame clonotypes and omits some of them. The sample has 170,000 or so clones; around 77% are singletons. CDR1 and CDR2 (germline): SNHLY, FYNNEI. The CDR3 runs to 13 residues. V was trimmed by 6 bases and J by 4 bases, leaving 13 bases between them. This chain links TRBV2 with TRBJ2-7, with D maybe TRBD2 (5 bases). Sequencing was done on a sample of peripheral blood. This receptor was obtained from a man aged 70-80 years with active or convalescent COVID-19. The CDR3 nucleotides read TGTGCCAGCAGGGACGCTGGCGGGTACGAGCAGTACTTC. This translates into CASRDAGGYEQYF.